Listed below are T cell receptor beta chains from one sample, sequenced in a study of CD8+CD57+ T cells in acquired aplastic anemia. TCRdb passed the reads through MiXCR, listing each CDR3 protein once. The data contain 400,000 to 500,000 distinct CDR3 sequences, roughly 68% of them seen just once; the ten biggest clones take up 3% to 4.5%. Sequencing was done on a sample of sorted CD4+, CD8+, or CD8+CD57+ T cells (not recorded which) from PBMCs. All receptors come from a human donor in good health, serving as a control. Each CDR3 is given with its conserved first and last residue. D genes are given only for firm matches. Size values are once, few and many counts, or a class for expanded clones, and some rows have none.

CDR3aa	CDR3nt	d_gene	abundance	len	v_gene	j_gene
CASSHRKGGDAAPFF	TGTGCCAGCAGCCATAGGAAAGGGGGGGACGCAGCGCCATTTTTT	-	-	15	TRBV7-2	TRBJ2-2
CASSFGGDDAPLHF	TGTGCCAGCAGCTTTGGTGGCGACGATGCACCCCTCCACTTT	-	-	14	TRBV5-1	TRBJ1-6
CASRPPGQGAREQYF	TGTGCCAGCAGGCCACCGGGACAGGGGGCGCGGGAGCAGTACTTC	TRBD1	-	15	TRBV28	TRBJ2-7
CASSGGLNTEAFF	TGCGCCAGCAGCGGGGGCCTGAACACTGAAGCTTTCTTT	-	many	13	TRBV5-1	TRBJ1-1
CASSGLAGGGEAFF	TGTGCCAGCAGCGGACTAGCGGGGGGAGGTGAAGCTTTCTTT	-	-	14	TRBV6-2/TRBV6-3	TRBJ1-1
CASARTTGELFF	TGTGCCAGCGCGCGGACAACCGGGGAGCTGTTTTTT	-	-	12	TRBV12-3/TRBV12-4	TRBJ2-2
CASSLRDAAAYGYTF	TGCGCCAGCAGCCTGCGGGACGCCGCAGCGTATGGCTACACCTTC	-	-	15	TRBV5-1	TRBJ1-2
CASSKQGDGTEAFF	TGTGCCAGCAGTAAACAGGGGGACGGCACTGAAGCTTTCTTT	TRBD1	-	14	TRBV6-2/TRBV6-3	TRBJ1-1
CASSIRGTGPSYEQYF	TGTGCCAGTAGTATAAGAGGGACAGGGCCCTCCTACGAGCAGTACTTC	TRBD1	-	16	TRBV7-2	TRBJ2-7
CASSTFDRPNTEAFF	TGTGCCAGCAGCACCTTCGACAGACCAAACACTGAAGCTTTCTTT	-	many	15	TRBV5-6	TRBJ1-1
CASLVGTGRADTQYF	TGTGCCAGCCTTGTAGGGACAGGGCGGGCAGATACGCAGTATTTT	TRBD1	-	15	TRBV12-3/TRBV12-4	TRBJ2-3
CASTSGGETEYFGQYF	-	-	-	16	TRBV7-9	TRBJ2-7
CASSSDEPAEYF	TGTGCCAGCAGCAGCGACGAGCCCGCGGAGTACTTC	-	-	12	TRBV5-1	TRBJ2-7
CASSEWGTGAYEQYF	TGTGCCAGCAGTGAATGGGGGACAGGGGCCTACGAGCAGTACTTC	TRBD1	-	15	TRBV25-1	TRBJ2-7
CASSSDRYEQYF	TGTGCCAGCAGCTCAGATAGGTACGAGCAGTACTTC	-	-	12	TRBV7-3	TRBJ2-7
CASSIDSGDKIYF	TGTGCCAGCAGCATTGACTCAGGGGACAAGATATACTTT	-	-	13	TRBV9	TRBJ1-3
CASSTWEGSYNSPLHF	TGTGCCAGTAGTACCTGGGAGGGCTCCTATAATTCACCCCTCCACTTT	-	once	16	TRBV19	TRBJ1-6
CASSPWQTQDYAF	TGTGCCAGCAGCCCCTGGCAGACCCAGGATTACGCCTTC	-	-	13	TRBV7-2	TRBJ1-2
CASSWERGEAGNTIYF	TGTGCCAGCAGCTGGGAGAGGGGAGAGGCTGGAAACACCATATATTTT	-	many	16	TRBV7-6	TRBJ1-3
CASSVGTGFEQYF	TGTGCCAGCAGCGTAGGGACAGGGTTCGAGCAGTACTTC	TRBD1	few	13	TRBV7-8	TRBJ2-7
CASSSTGETDTQYF	TGTGCCAGCAGCTCTACAGGGGAGACAGATACGCAGTATTTT	TRBD1	once	14	TRBV7-2	TRBJ2-3
CATSRANTYEQYF	TGTGCCACCAGCAGGGCCAATACCTACGAGCAGTACTTC	-	-	13	TRBV15	TRBJ2-7